The clone carrying this T cell receptor (beta chain) was recorded once. The target antigen is unknown. Germline V gene data show CDR1 as LGHNA and CDR2 as YSLEER. Trimming took 1 base from V and 12 from J; bases not matched to a gene: 8. This CDR3 has 14 residues. The data derive from a study of T cell clonotyping in hematopoietic cell transplantation. Findings and limits, study-wide: Cells were unsorted, so CD4 and CD8 contributions were not separated. After transplant, recipient diversity fell while pathologically expanded clonotypes grew through day 180.

TCRdb's table, derived via immunoSEQ multiplex PCR, lists solely in-frame clones and lacks some. In the table there are 5,500 to 7,000 clones, approximately 91% of which are singletons. The sequence came from a female patient between 50 and 59 years old who had an allogeneic stem cell transplant from a related donor, so the T cells may come from the graft donor. Some clones in this sample may be carry-over from other donors' samples. The source was peripheral blood mononuclear cells, collected 100 days after allogeneic stem cell transplant. The chain couples TRBV4-3 to TRBJ2-7; 11 nucleotides line up with TRBD2. This CDR3 reads CASSQGVSSGRPYF. CDR3 DNA sequence: TGCGCCAGCAGCCAAGGGGTTTCTAGCGGGAGGCCGTACTTC.